These 14 T cell receptor beta chains came from one sample sequenced in a study of blood T cell repertoires in COVID-19. Libraries were prepared by immunoSEQ multiplex PCR; TCRdb keeps only in-frame clonotypes and omits some of them. The sample lists fewer than 300,000 clones, 65% to 90% occurring once. The specimen was peripheral blood. The source of these receptors is a man aged 45-65 years with active or convalescent COVID-19.

In its sample, this clone was seen once. This chain uses TRBV10-3 with TRBJ2-7; tentative D call: TRBD2 (6 bases). V dropped 8 bases and J dropped 4 bases, with 9 bases sitting between them. CDR3 size: 11 residues. Germline CDR1 and CDR2: ENHRY and SYGVKD. The DNA for the CDR3 is TGTGCCATCTCGGCGGGATACGAGCAGTACTTC. This translates into CAISAGYEQYF.

The rearrangement uses TRBV5-6 and TRBJ1-6; 8 bases are a match to TRBD1. CDR3 length equals 15 residues. Germline V gene data show CDR1 as SGHDT and CDR2 as YYEEEE. The J segment lost 10 bases and the V segment lost 1 base, leaving 7 bases of the junction unmatched. The DNA for the CDR3 is TGTGCCAGCAGCTTGAAGGACAGGGTACGGTCACCCCTCCACTTT. It encodes CASSLKDRVRSPLHF. Full variable domain (rest looked up from reference TRBV5-6 and TRBJ1-6): DAGVTQSPTHLIKTRGQQVTLRCSPKSGHDTVSWYQQALGQGPQFIFQYYEEEERQRGNFPDRFSGHQFPNYSSELNVNALLLGDSALYLCASSLKDRVRSPLHFGNGTRLTVT.

This chain connects TRBV6-5 to TRBJ1-2; the match to TRBD1 covers 8 bases. After removal of 2 bases from V and 8 bases from J, the junction contained 10 bases not matched to a gene. CDR1 is MNHEY, CDR2 SVGAGI, per germline. The CDR3 runs 15 residues. This chain's CDR3 is CASSYTTTGVDGYTF. In nucleotides, the CDR3 is TGTGCCAGCAGTTACACAACGACAGGGGTAGACGGCTACACCTTC.

This sequence joins TRBV7-2 and TRBJ2-3, with 14 bases fitting TRBD2. There are 17 residues in the CDR3. Germline V gene lookup returns CDR1 SGHTA and CDR2 FQGNSA. The junction had 5 bases not matched to a gene; V was cut back by 5 bases and J by 1 base. The CDR3 bases are TGTGCCAGCAGCGCCCGACTAGCGGGAGGGGGCACAGATACGCAGTATTTT. Its translation: CASSARLAGGGTDTQYF. The variable domain in full, completed from reference TRBV7-2 and TRBJ2-3, reads GAGVSQSPSNKVTEKGKDVELRCDPISGHTALYWYRQSLGQGLEFLIYFQGNSAPDKSGLPSDRFSAERTGGSVSTLTIQRTQQEDSAVYLCASSARLAGGGTDTQYFGPGTRLTVL.

This clone has a handful of counts. This rearrangement joins TRBV6-2 or TRBV6-3 to TRBJ2-1; 10 nucleotides line up with TRBD2. Germline V gives CDR1 MNHEY, CDR2 SVGEGT. CDR3 length: 16 amino acids. Trimming at V came to 5 bases and at J to 7 bases, leaving 11 bases not matched to a gene. The CDR3 reads CASSTPASGSGNEQFF. The CDR3 bases are TGTGCCAGCAGTACCCCGGCTAGCGGGAGTGGGAATGAGCAGTTCTTC.

The chain uses TRBV7-8 and TRBJ2-1; weak D call: TRBD2 (7 bases). V lost 5 bases to trimming and J lost 4 bases, with 15 bases between them. This CDR3 has 15 residues. Germline CDR1 is SGHVS and CDR2 is FQNEAQ. This CDR3 is CASSRGAQGYNEQFF. For the CDR3, the DNA is TGTGCCAGCAGCCGGGGGGCCCAAGGGTACAATGAGCAGTTCTTC.

The chain uses TRBV9 and TRBJ2-5; no clear D. V lost 0 bases, J lost 5 bases, and 11 bases lay in between. Per germline, CDR1 SGDLS and CDR2 YYNGEE. This CDR3 spans 14 amino acids. The CDR3 region is CASSVAITSETQYF. The DNA for the CDR3 is TGTGCCAGCAGCGTAGCTATAACCTCGGAGACCCAGTACTTC.

The V call is TRBV28, the J call TRBJ1-1; 7 positions agree with TRBD1. V was pared by 2 bases and J by 8 bases, with 14 bases of the junction left unmatched. CDR3 length: 16 amino acids. The germline gives CDR1 MDHEN, CDR2 SYDVKM. This chain's CDR3 is CASSLSGAGGIREAFF. DNA for the CDR3: TGTGCCAGCAGTTTAAGTGGGGCAGGGGGGATAAGGGAAGCTTTCTTT.

The V and J genes are TRBV11-2 and TRBJ2-2, with 10 nucleotides matching TRBD2. The CDR3 has 17 amino acids. Germline values: CDR1 SGHAT, CDR2 FQNNGV. Losses at the gene ends were 1 base for V and 3 bases for J; bases not matched to a gene: 5. CDR3 sequence: CASSLVPGTSDTGELFF. In DNA, the CDR3 is TGTGCCAGCAGCTTAGTTCCCGGGACTAGCGACACCGGGGAGCTGTTTTTT.

The rearrangement uses TRBV7-3 and TRBJ2-2, with no clear D. This CDR3 is 13 amino acids long. CDR1 SGHTA and CDR2 FQGTGA come from the germline V gene. Trimming removed 5 bases from V and 7 bases from J, with 11 bases in between. The CDR3 loop reads CASSLGVSGELFF. CDR3 DNA sequence: TGTGCCAGCAGCCTAGGAGTAAGCGGGGAGCTGTTTTTT. Using reference TRBV7-3 and TRBJ2-2 for the parts outside the CDR3, the full variable domain is GAGVSQTPSNKVTEKGKYVELRCDPISGHTALYWYRQSLGQGPEFLIYFQGTGAADDSGLPNDRFFAVRPEGSVSTLKIQRTERGDSAVYLCASSLGVSGELFFGEGSRLTVL.

V gene TRBV5-1 combines with J gene TRBJ2-5; TRBD2 aligns across 10 bases. The germline V gene has CDR1 SGHRS and CDR2 YFSETQ. After removal of 0 bases from V and 6 bases from J, the junction contained 8 bases not matched to a gene. CDR3 length equals 16 residues. The CDR3 coding sequence is TGCGCCAGCAGCTTGGTAGGATCTAGCGGGAGACAGACCCAGTACTTC. Translated, it gives CASSLVGSSGRQTQYF.

With regard to this clone: In the same sample, other DNA sequences code for this CDR3. J is TRBJ1-1 and V is TRBV7-9, with D maybe TRBD1 (5 bases). The CDR3 has 13 amino acids. With 3 bases removed from V and 1 base from J, the gap between germline ends came to 6 bases. CDR1 SEHNR and CDR2 FQNEAQ come from the germline V gene (reference sequence). CDR3 in DNA: TGTGCCAGCAGCTTGGACACGAACACTGAAGCTTTCTTT. This sequence encodes CASSLDTNTEAFF.

The chain combines TRBV6-6 with TRBJ2-3; 9 bases are a match to TRBD1. CDR1 and CDR2 (germline): MNHNY, SVGAGI (reference sequence). The V segment lost 2 bases and the J segment 3 bases; nucleotides outside the gene matches: 3. The CDR3 extends over 15 amino acids. The CDR3 protein is CASSYLGQGTDTQYF. Written as DNA, the CDR3 is TGTGCCAGCAGTTACCTGGGACAGGGAACAGATACGCAGTATTTT.

The rearrangement joins TRBV20-1 to TRBJ2-1, with TRBD1 as a possible D gene (6 bases). The V end lost 6 bases, the J end lost 3 bases, and 18 bases lay between the germline ends. CDR1 and CDR2 from the germline V gene are DFQATT and SNEGSKA (reference sequence). The CDR3 length is 15 residues. The CDR3 region is CSASRARDNYNEQFF. CDR3 bases: TGCAGTGCGAGTAGAGCCCGGGACAACTACAATGAGCAGTTCTTC.